These T cell receptor beta chains were read from a single sample in a study of cytomegalovirus exposure and HLA in healthy donors. Some clones are missing from TCRdb's copy, which holds only in-frame ones; the method was immunoSEQ multiplex PCR. The table shows 90,000 to 150,000 clones, with roughly 88% occurring only once. The sample taken for sequencing was PBMCs. Receptor source: a woman aged 18-29 years in good health and CMV-seropositive. Both conserved end residues are part of each CDR3. The order of the fields is CDR3 DNA, CDR3 protein, clone size, D gene, V gene, J gene. D genes are given only for firm matches. Clone size is not always given. Where it is, it says once, few, many or a class for expanded clones.

CDR3nt: TGCAGCGTTATTATCAGGGTCGGAGAGACCCAGTACTTC
CDR3aa: CSVIIRVGETQYF
abundance: .
d_gene: .
v_gene: TRBV29-1
j_gene: TRBJ2-5

CDR3nt: TGTGCCAGCTCACCCACCCCCTCACACTCTGGAAACACCATATATTTT
CDR3aa: CASSPTPSHSGNTIYF
abundance: .
d_gene: .
v_gene: TRBV18
j_gene: TRBJ1-3

CDR3nt: TGCGCCAGCAGCCCGCTAGGGACACCTAACACTGAAGCTTTCTTT
CDR3aa: CASSPLGTPNTEAFF
abundance: .
d_gene: .
v_gene: TRBV4-1
j_gene: TRBJ1-1

CDR3nt: TGTGCCAGCAGCTTGCAGGCGACAGGGGCACCTTACGAGCAGTACTTC
CDR3aa: CASSLQATGAPYEQYF
abundance: once
d_gene: TRBD1
v_gene: TRBV5-4
j_gene: TRBJ2-7

CDR3nt: TGTGCCAGCAGCACTGCGCTAGCGGGGTACACCGGGGAGCTGTTTTTT
CDR3aa: CASSTALAGYTGELFF
abundance: .
d_gene: TRBD2
v_gene: TRBV7-9
j_gene: TRBJ2-2

CDR3nt: TGTGCCAGCAGAGGACAGGAGAATAATTCACCCCTCCACTTT
CDR3aa: CASRGQENNSPLHF
abundance: .
d_gene: TRBD1
v_gene: TRBV6-9
j_gene: TRBJ1-6

CDR3nt: TGCGCCAGCAGCCAATCCCGGGGCGGGAGCCGGGCTAGCACAGATACGCAGTATTTT
CDR3aa: CASSQSRGGSRASTDTQYF
abundance: .
d_gene: TRBD2
v_gene: TRBV4-1
j_gene: TRBJ2-3

CDR3nt: TGTGCCAGCCTTCTCGGGAACAGGGGATATGGCTACACCTTC
CDR3aa: CASLLGNRGYGYTF
abundance: .
d_gene: TRBD1
v_gene: TRBV2
j_gene: TRBJ1-2

CDR3nt: TGCGCCAGCAGCCATGGGGGGGAAACCTACGAGCAGTACTTC
CDR3aa: CASSHGGETYEQYF
abundance: .
d_gene: TRBD2
v_gene: TRBV4-1
j_gene: TRBJ2-7

CDR3nt: TGCGCCAGCAGCCATGGACAGGGGAGCCACGAGCAGTACTTC
CDR3aa: CASSHGQGSHEQYF
abundance: .
d_gene: TRBD1
v_gene: TRBV5-1
j_gene: TRBJ2-7

CDR3nt: TGTGCCAGCAGCCTCCAGCCCGGGACAGACAATGAGCAGTTCTTC
CDR3aa: CASSLQPGTDNEQFF
abundance: .
d_gene: TRBD1
v_gene: TRBV7-2
j_gene: TRBJ2-1

CDR3nt: TGTGCCAGCAGCCGGACTAGCGGCAATGAGCAGTTCTTC
CDR3aa: CASSRTSGNEQFF
abundance: .
d_gene: TRBD2
v_gene: TRBV6-6
j_gene: TRBJ2-1

CDR3nt: TGCGCCAGCAGCCCGGGACAGGGACAGAAAGTTCAGTACTTC
CDR3aa: CASSPGQGQKVQYF
abundance: .
d_gene: TRBD1
v_gene: TRBV4-1
j_gene: TRBJ2-7

CDR3nt: TGTGCCAGCAGCTCCCTGCCGGGAGAAGAGAGTGGCTACACCTTC
CDR3aa: CASSSLPGEESGYTF
abundance: .
d_gene: .
v_gene: TRBV5-8
j_gene: TRBJ1-2